This T cell receptor (beta chain) was recorded in a study of cytomegalovirus exposure and HLA in healthy donors. Study-wide points: Later on, an analysis tied approximately 17,000 TCR beta sequences to HLA alleles at 0.05 false discovery rate. The study labeled about 160 TCR beta chains cytomegalovirus-associated. As a later analysis revealed, the rate of TCR association differed by HLA locus, with DRB1 most and HLA-C fewest.

The CDR3 loop spans 13 amino acids. Germline V gene data show CDR1 as WSHSY and CDR2 as SAAADI. Trimming took 4 bases from V and 4 from J; bases not matched to a gene: 3. This clone was seen just once. The antigen remains unidentified. A multiplex PCR was run with 60 Vbeta primers and 13 Jbeta primers. The repertoire was sequenced with immunoSEQ multiplex PCR; TCRdb's copy has only in-frame clones and lacks some. The repertoire has about 190,000 clones, roughly 80% of them found once; the top ten carry 6.3%. The receptor was derived from a man in his forties in good health and CMV-seropositive. The sample comprised PBMCs. This chain joins TRBV10-2 and TRBJ2-5; TRBD2 matches 7 bases. The DNA for the CDR3 is TGCGCCAGCAGTGGGACTAGATCAGAGACCCAGTACTTC. It yields the protein CASSGTRSETQYF.